Below, 32 T cell receptor beta chains from the same sample are listed, as sequenced in a study of blood T cell repertoires in COVID-19. The data were produced by immunoSEQ multiplex PCR, yet TCRdb's version contains in-frame clones alone and is incomplete. The sample consists of tens of thousands of clones, around 90% of them appearing once. Input material: peripheral blood. These receptors came from a man aged 65 to 79 with acute or convalescent COVID-19.

This chain connects TRBV28 to TRBJ2-5; 10 bases match TRBD2. The CDR3 spans 16 residues. CDR1 and CDR2 (germline): MDHEN, SYDVKM. The junction had 6 bases not matched to a gene; V was cut back by 2 bases and J by 3 bases. In DNA, the CDR3 is TGTGCCAGCAGTTTAATAGCGGGGGGACTAAAAGAGACCCAGTACTTC. Protein: CASSLIAGGLKETQYF.

The chain employs TRBV7-3 and TRBJ2-6, with 7 bases that match TRBD1. Germline values: CDR1 SGHTA, CDR2 FQGTGA. With 0 bases clipped from V and 3 bases from J, the junction kept 5 bases outside the gene matches. This CDR3 is built from 17 residues. CDR3 region: CASSLTGGYSGANVLTF. CDR3 coding DNA: TGTGCCAGCAGCTTAACAGGGGGCTATAGTGGGGCCAACGTCCTGACTTTC.

As concerns this clone: In the same sample, other DNA sequences code for this CDR3. The chain is built from TRBV6-5 and TRBJ1-2; 7 nucleotides line up with TRBD1. Germline CDR1 reads MNHEY; CDR2 reads SVGAGI. The CDR3 is 12 residues long. With V trimmed by 5 bases and J by 5 bases, 2 bases remained unmatched. The CDR3, as DNA: TGTGCCAGCAGTCCGACAGGGTATGGCTACACCTTC. Protein product: CASSPTGYGYTF.

The V call is TRBV25-1, the J call TRBJ2-1, with D perhaps TRBD1 (7 bases). The germline V gene has CDR1 MGHDK and CDR2 SYGVNS. With 4 bases removed from V and 6 bases from J, the gap between germline ends came to 16 bases. CDR3 size: 15 residues. The CDR3 DNA reads TGTGCCAGCAGTGGTTCAGGGGGGTTCGGCAATGAGCAGTTCTTC. Amino acid sequence: CASSGSGGFGNEQFF.

The chain joins TRBV4-1 to TRBJ2-7, with D perhaps matching TRBD2 (6 bases). The CDR3 is made up of 14 amino acids. Trimming shortened V by 5 bases and J by 2 bases, and 13 bases separated the two germline ends. Germline V lookup: CDR1 MGHRA, CDR2 YSYEKL. The CDR3: CASSLNGGTYEQYF. CDR3 bases: TGCGCCAGCAGCTTAAACGGGGGTACCTACGAGCAGTACTTC.

This rearrangement joins TRBV5-1 to TRBJ1-6, with a weak D call TRBD1 (5 bases). Trimming took off 4 bases at V and 4 bases at J, with 15 bases between the two ends. Germline-derived CDR1 and CDR2 are SGHRS and YFSETQ. CDR3 length: 16 amino acids. CDR3 DNA sequence: TGCGCCAGCAGCCGGGACTCCGACAAATATAATTCACCCCTCCACTTT. This encodes CASSRDSDKYNSPLHF. Looking up the rest from reference TRBV5-1 and TRBJ1-6 gives the full variable domain: KAGVTQTPRYLIKTRGQQVTLSCSPISGHRSVSWYQQTPGQGLQFLFEYFSETQRNKGNFPGRFSGRQFSNSRSEMNVSTLELGDSALYLCASSRDSDKYNSPLHFGNGTRLTVT.

The rearrangement uses TRBV9 and TRBJ2-2; 7 bases align to TRBD2. V dropped 0 bases and J dropped 7; count of bases not matched to a gene: 6. CDR1 and CDR2 from the germline V gene are SGDLS and YYNGEE. The CDR3 extends over 15 amino acids. The CDR3, as DNA: TGTGCCAGCAGCGTAGGGGGGAGGGAAGGCGGGGAGCTGTTTTTT. Translated: CASSVGGREGGELFF.

The rearrangement uses TRBV6-6 and TRBJ1-5, with D possibly TRBD1 on 6 matching bases. The germline gives CDR1 MNHNY, CDR2 SVGAGI (reference sequence). Trimming took 5 bases from V and 2 from J, leaving 16 bases between them. The CDR3 is 16 amino acids. The CDR3 spells CASSRVQGRGNQPQHF. Written as DNA, the CDR3 is TGTGCCAGCAGTCGAGTACAGGGACGGGGCAATCAGCCCCAGCATTTT.

This clone was seen a few times. The germline gene is not matched at one end of the junction; a read error may be the cause. V usage is TRBV4-1 and J usage is TRBJ2-1, with a tentative D call TRBD2 (7 bases). This CDR3 is built from 14 residues. Looked up from germline, CDR1 is MGHRA and CDR2 is YSYEKL. The CDR3 DNA follows: TGCGCCAGCAGCCAAGCCTCCCCGGTCGGGGGGCGGGTCTTC. Encoded protein: CASSQASPVGGRVF.

The chain employs TRBV7-9 and TRBJ2-7; D uncertain. The CDR3 spans 11 residues. The V end was cut by 5 bases, the J end by 7 bases, with 9 bases between. In germline, CDR1 is SEHNR, CDR2 FQNEAQ (reference sequence). The CDR3: CASSASQEQYF. The CDR3 DNA is TGTGCCAGCAGCGCCTCTCAGGAGCAGTACTTC.

Regarding this clone: Other DNA sequences in the same sample also yield this CDR3. V gene TRBV25-1 combines with J gene TRBJ1-6, with 7 nucleotides matching TRBD1. J lost 4 bases, V lost 3 bases, and 0 bases had no gene match. Germline CDR1 and CDR2: MGHDK and SYGVNS. The CDR3 spans 14 residues. CDR3 nucleotide sequence: TGTGCCAGCAGTGAGACAGGGTATAATTCACCCCTCCACTTT. Protein product: CASSETGYNSPLHF.

The rearrangement joins TRBV11-2 to TRBJ1-4; 9 bases are shared with TRBD1. The CDR3 is made up of 14 amino acids. Germline assignment: CDR1 SGHAT and CDR2 FQNNGV. V gave up 4 bases and J gave up 6 bases; unmatched junction bases: 3. CDR3: CASSSGTGYEKLFF. CDR3 nucleotide sequence: TGTGCCAGCAGCTCGGGGACAGGGTATGAAAAACTGTTTTTT.

The chain is built from TRBV20-1 and TRBJ1-2; D may be TRBD1 (6 bases). The CDR3 contains 14 residues. V was clipped by 3 bases and J by 7 bases, with 18 bases between them. Germline values: CDR1 DFQATT, CDR2 SNEGSKA (reference sequence). Here the CDR3 reads CSASMGAIVSGYTF. The DNA for the CDR3 is TGCAGTGCTAGTATGGGGGCGATAGTAAGTGGCTACACCTTC.

The V and J genes are TRBV5-4 and TRBJ2-3; D gene ambiguous. The CDR3 runs to 19 residues. Between the trimmed V and J ends, which lost 0 bases and 2 bases, there was a span of 22 bases. Germline V lookup: CDR1 SGHNT, CDR2 YYREEE (reference sequence). For the CDR3, the DNA is TGTGCCAGCAGCTTGGAAGCTTTTGTCCTTATTGGTTCCACAGATACGCAGTATTTT. Translation: CASSLEAFVLIGSTDTQYF. Full variable domain (outside the CDR3, taken from reference TRBV5-4 and TRBJ2-3): ETGVTQSPTHLIKTRGQQVTLRCSSQSGHNTVSWYQQALGQGPQFIFQYYREEENGRGNFPPRFSGLQFPNYSSELNVNALELDDSALYLCASSLEAFVLIGSTDTQYFGPGTRLTVL.

CDR3 protein: CSVAGTSGRLTNEQYF. CDR3 in DNA: TGCAGCGTGGCCGGGACTAGCGGGAGGTTAACCAACGAGCAGTACTTC. V gene TRBV29-1 combines with J gene TRBJ2-7, with 15 nucleotides matching TRBD2. After removal of 6 bases from V and 5 bases from J, the junction contained 11 bases not matched to a gene. This CDR3 has 16 amino acids. CDR1 and CDR2 from the germline V gene are SQVTM and ANQGSEA.

This clone is a singleton in its sample. The gene calls are TRBV7-2 and TRBJ2-2; the match to TRBD2 covers 7 bases. This CDR3 has 16 residues. CDR1 and CDR2 (germline): SGHTA, FQGNSA. V trimming: 5 bases; J trimming: 6 bases; junction bases outside the gene matches: 12. CDR3 amino acids: CASSKGFPGLAGELFF. CDR3 nucleotide sequence: TGTGCCAGCAGCAAGGGGTTTCCAGGACTAGCCGGGGAGCTGTTTTTT.

Only one count was recorded for this clone. The gene calls are TRBV5-4 and TRBJ1-6; 10 bases fit TRBD1. From germline, CDR1 is SGHNT and CDR2 YYREEE (reference sequence). The CDR3 sequence is 15 residues long. V was clipped by 5 bases and J by 11 bases; unmatched bases: 10. CDR3 sequence: CASSRDRGFLTPLHF. CDR3 nucleotide sequence: TGTGCCAGCAGTCGGGACAGGGGCTTTCTGACACCCCTCCACTTT.

The chain is built from TRBV18 and TRBJ1-6; 10 bases agree with TRBD1. The CDR3 spans 17 residues. In germline, CDR1 is KGHSH, CDR2 LQKENI. The J segment lost 8 bases and the V segment lost 5 bases, leaving 12 bases of the junction unmatched. The CDR3 DNA sequence: TGTGCCAGCTCAAATAGACAGGGGGCAGCGTTGGATTCACCCCTCCACTTT. Protein sequence: CASSNRQGAALDSPLHF.

The rearrangement joins TRBV30 to TRBJ2-2; D might be TRBD2 (5 bases). Trimming took off 0 bases at V and 6 bases at J, with 8 bases between the two ends. The CDR3 extends over 13 amino acids. Germline V gene sequence: CDR1 GTSNPN, CDR2 SVGIG (reference sequence). The CDR3 nucleotides read TGTGCCTGGAGTGTACTAGTGGCCGGGGAGCTGTTTTTT. The encoded protein is CAWSVLVAGELFF.

V and J are TRBV2 and TRBJ1-5; D is ambiguous. The germline V and J ends were trimmed by 4 bases and 4 bases, with 11 bases remaining between them. This CDR3 is 14 amino acids long. Germline CDR1 SNHLY, CDR2 FYNNEI. The CDR3 DNA is TGTGCCAGCAGTGCGGCGTCAGCGAATCAGCCCCAGCATTTT. Protein sequence: CASSAASANQPQHF.

The rearrangement links TRBV9 to TRBJ2-1; 9 bases are a match to TRBD2. This CDR3 is built from 18 residues. CDR1 SGDLS and CDR2 YYNGEE come from the germline V gene. Germline trimming cut 0 bases from V and 4 bases from J; bases unmatched to any gene: 11. The CDR3 bases are TGTGCCAGCAGCGTAGCGAGCGGGAGGCTAACAGCTTACAATGAGCAGTTCTTC. This translates into CASSVASGRLTAYNEQFF.

J is TRBJ2-5 and V is TRBV5-4, with 15 positions matching TRBD2. Germline loops: CDR1 SGHNT, CDR2 YYREEE (reference sequence). V lost 4 bases and J lost 8; bases outside the gene matches: 9. There are 16 residues in the CDR3. The CDR3 DNA reads as TGTGCCAGCAGCACCGGGACTAGCGGGGGGCTTAAAACCCAGTACTTC. Translating it yields CASSTGTSGGLKTQYF.

V usage is TRBV18 and J usage is TRBJ2-3; tentatively, D is TRBD2 (6 bases). V was trimmed by 0 bases and J by 4 bases, leaving 11 bases between them. The CDR3 is made up of 15 amino acids. The germline gives CDR1 KGHSH, CDR2 LQKENI. The CDR3 DNA reads TGTGCCAGCTCACCACCTCAGGGAGGCGCAGATACGCAGTATTTT. Translated, it gives CASSPPQGGADTQYF.

The chain has TRBV12-5 and TRBJ1-1; tentatively, D is TRBD1 (5 bases). Trimming left V 3 bases short and J 3 bases short, with 11 bases between. The CDR3 is 14 amino acids. The germline V gene encodes CDR1 LGHNT and CDR2 FRNRAP. The CDR3 sequence: CASGFFRVDTEAFF. CDR3 bases: TGTGCTAGTGGTTTCTTCAGGGTAGACACTGAAGCTTTCTTT.

J is TRBJ2-7 and V is TRBV19, with D possibly TRBD2 on 7 matching bases. The CDR3 has 15 residues. Per germline, CDR1 LNHDA and CDR2 SQIVND (reference sequence). Trimming cost V 5 bases and J 1 base, with 15 bases left between them. CDR3 bases: TGTGCCAGTAGTCCAGGGGAGGGCCTTTCCTACGAGCAGTACTTC. It specifies CASSPGEGLSYEQYF. The full variable domain, its missing parts supplied by reference TRBV19 and TRBJ2-7, is DGGITQSPKYLFRKEGQNVTLSCEQNLNHDAMYWYRQDPGQGLRLIYYSQIVNDFQKGDIAEGYSVSREKKESFPLTVTSAQKNPTAFYLCASSPGEGLSYEQYFGPGTRLTVT.

V and J are TRBV19 and TRBJ1-3; no reliable D call. There are 14 residues in the CDR3. V dropped 7 bases and J dropped 0 bases, with 10 bases sitting between them. Germline CDR1 and CDR2: LNHDA and SQIVND (reference sequence). The CDR3 DNA is TGTGCCAGTACCCCCGGGAGCTCTGGAAACACCATATATTTT. It is translated as CASTPGSSGNTIYF.

The genes are TRBV15 and TRBJ1-5, with 9 bases fitting TRBD1. The CDR3 covers 16 residues. CDR1 and CDR2 (germline): LNHNV, YYDKDF (reference sequence). V shed 2 bases and J 4 bases; nucleotides not matched to a gene: 6. CDR3 in amino acids: CATSRRRDRANQPQHF. CDR3 in DNA: TGTGCCACCAGCAGACGCCGGGACAGGGCTAATCAGCCCCAGCATTTT.

For the CDR3, the DNA is TGTGCCAGCAGCCTAAAGCCAGGGGCCAACGTCCTGACTTTC. This codes for CASSLKPGANVLTF. The chain combines TRBV5-8 with TRBJ2-6; D is uncertain. The CDR3 has 14 amino acids. The germline V gene encodes CDR1 SGHTS and CDR2 YDEGEE. V lost 4 bases to trimming and J lost 4 bases, with 9 bases between them.

V is TRBV28 and J is TRBJ1-5; D may be TRBD1 (6 bases). Trimming removed 3 bases from V and 2 bases from J, with 23 bases in between. The CDR3 loop spans 19 amino acids. Germline V lookup: CDR1 MDHEN, CDR2 SYDVKM. The DNA for the CDR3 is TGTGCCAGCAGTTTCCCCCCCCGTGGGGGGGCGTGGGGCAATCAGCCCCAGCATTTT. The encoded protein is CASSFPPRGGAWGNQPQHF. Combining the CDR3 with reference TRBV28 and TRBJ1-5 gives the whole variable domain DVKVTQSSRYLVKRTGEKVFLECVQDMDHENMFWYRQDPGLGLRLIYFSYDVKMKEKGDIPEGYSVSREKKERFSLILESASTNQTSMYLCASSFPPRGGAWGNQPQHFGDGTRLSIL.

The CDR3 DNA reads as TGTGCCATCTCGAGGGGGACAGGCAATGAAAAACTGTTTTTT. Its protein product is CAISRGTGNEKLFF. The gene calls are TRBV24-1 and TRBJ1-4, with 8 bases that match TRBD1. CDR3 length equals 14 residues. Germline-derived CDR1 and CDR2 are KGHDR and SFDVKD. J gave up 5 bases and V 11 bases, and 9 bases lay outside the gene matches.

This chain joins TRBV10-1 and TRBJ2-1; maybe TRBD2 (6 bases). The CDR3 extends over 14 amino acids. Germline assignment: CDR1 WNHNN and CDR2 SYGVQD (reference sequence). Trimming took off 5 bases at V and 8 bases at J, with 16 bases between the two ends. The CDR3 region has the DNA TGCGCCAGCAGTAAAGGACTTGCGGGGTATGAGCAGTTCTTC. Its translation: CASSKGLAGYEQFF.

The gene calls are TRBV27 and TRBJ2-2; 7 bases are a match to TRBD1. The CDR3 has 16 residues. Germline V gives CDR1 MNHEY, CDR2 SMNVEV (reference sequence). V lost 0 bases to trimming and J lost 4 bases; unmatched junction nucleotides: 5. The CDR3 DNA reads TGTGCCAGCAGTTTATCCGGACAGGTTCCCACCGGGGAGCTGTTTTTT. Its translation is CASSLSGQVPTGELFF.